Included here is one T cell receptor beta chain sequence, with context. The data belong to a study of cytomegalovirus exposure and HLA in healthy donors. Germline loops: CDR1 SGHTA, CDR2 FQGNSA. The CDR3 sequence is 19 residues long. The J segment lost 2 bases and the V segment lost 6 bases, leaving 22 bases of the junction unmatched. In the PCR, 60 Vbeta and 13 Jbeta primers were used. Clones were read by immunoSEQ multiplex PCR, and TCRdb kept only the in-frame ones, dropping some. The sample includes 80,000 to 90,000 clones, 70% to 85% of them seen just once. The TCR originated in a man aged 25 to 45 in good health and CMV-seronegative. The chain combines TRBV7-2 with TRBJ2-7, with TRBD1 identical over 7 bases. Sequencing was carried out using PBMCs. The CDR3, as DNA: TGTGCCAGCAGTTTGCGGGTGGGCACCGGGGACAGTCGCCCCTACGAGCAGTACTTC. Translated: CASSLRVGTGDSRPYEQYF.